Each of the 14 T cell receptor beta chains below was sequenced from the same sample in a study of memory CD4+ T cells and cytomegalovirus serostatus. Libraries were prepared by immunoSEQ multiplex PCR; TCRdb keeps only in-frame clonotypes and omits some of them. The sample carries some 52,000 clones, roughly 79% recorded once. The sort gate was single viable CD3+CD4+CD8-CD45RO+ cells for memory CD4+ T cells. Material for sequencing was memory CD4+ T cells from blood. The receptors shown here come from an adult in good health and CMV-seronegative.

The V and J genes are TRBV7-8 and TRBJ1-5; D might be TRBD1 (5 bases). Germline V CDR1 and CDR2: SGHVS, FQNEAQ. V gave up 5 bases and J gave up 8 bases, with 13 bases separating them. The CDR3 extends over 13 amino acids. CDR3 sequence (DNA): TGTGCCAGCAGCCGAGGGACGGTCGAGCCCCAGCATTTT. As protein: CASSRGTVEPQHF.

V usage is TRBV7-8 and J usage is TRBJ2-1, with TRBD2 as a possible D gene (5 bases). The CDR3 contains 16 residues. The V gene's germline CDR1 is SGHVS and CDR2 FQNEAQ. Trimming pared 1 base from V and 4 bases from J, leaving 14 bases between. In DNA, the CDR3 is TGTGCCAGCAGCTTAGAGGCGGGCCGACGGTACAATGAGCAGTTCTTC. Protein: CASSLEAGRRYNEQFF.

This chain uses TRBV7-2 with TRBJ2-5; D could derive from TRBD1 or TRBD2 (5 bases each). Looked up from germline, CDR1 is SGHTA and CDR2 is FQGNSA. There are 15 residues in the CDR3. Trimming cost V 4 bases and J 7 bases, with 19 bases left between them. CDR3 DNA: TGTGCCAGCAGCTCCCCCGGGACCGCGCGTGGGACCCAGTACTTC. As protein: CASSSPGTARGTQYF.

The chain combines TRBV28 with TRBJ2-6, with a tentative D call TRBD2 (5 bases). The germline V and J ends were trimmed by 6 bases and 2 bases, with 14 bases remaining between them. The germline gives CDR1 MDHEN, CDR2 SYDVKM. This CDR3 region has 16 residues. The CDR3 DNA is TGTGCCAGCAGCCCCCGTCCGAGGGCTGGGGCCAACGTCCTGACTTTC. Translating it yields CASSPRPRAGANVLTF.

This CDR3 is CSVGGSNQPQHF. CDR3 nucleotide sequence: TGCAGCGTTGGAGGGAGCAATCAGCCCCAGCATTTT. This chain joins TRBV29-1 and TRBJ1-5; D uncertain. CDR1 is SQVTM and CDR2 is ANQGSEA in the germline V gene. V was trimmed by 4 bases and J by 1 base, leaving 5 bases between them. The length of the CDR3 is 12 residues.

CDR3 region: CASSVAGEYSNQPQHF. CDR3 nucleotides: TGTGCCAGCAGCGTAGCTGGGGAGTATAGCAATCAGCCCCAGCATTTT. The V gene is TRBV9, the J gene TRBJ1-5; no reliable D call. With 0 bases removed from V and 0 bases from J, the gap between germline ends came to 10 bases. The CDR3 length is 16 residues. Germline lookup yields CDR1 SGDLS and CDR2 YYNGEE.

The CDR3 loop reads CASSRGSYNEKLFF. As DNA, the CDR3 is TGTGCCAGCAGTCGAGGATCTTATAATGAAAAACTGTTTTTT. V usage is TRBV27 and J usage is TRBJ1-4; D gene ambiguous. Trimming cost V 5 bases and J 4 bases, with 11 bases left between them. The germline V gene has CDR1 MNHEY and CDR2 SMNVEV (reference sequence). The CDR3 sequence is 14 residues long.

This clone appeared a few times. The rearrangement uses TRBV10-1 and TRBJ2-3, with a possible D match to TRBD2 (6 bases). V lost 5 bases, J lost 5 bases, and 11 bases lay in between. Looked up from germline, CDR1 is WNHNN and CDR2 is SYGVQD (reference sequence). CDR3 length: 13 amino acids. The CDR3 sequence is CASSYTGEDTQYF. The CDR3 DNA follows: TGCGCCAGCAGTTACACGGGGGAAGATACGCAGTATTTT.

This sequence joins TRBV2 and TRBJ1-5, with 9 nucleotides matching TRBD1. Germline-derived CDR1 and CDR2 are SNHLY and FYNNEI. The CDR3 length is 15 residues. After removal of 6 bases from V and 0 bases from J, the junction contained 3 bases not matched to a gene. CDR3 loop: CASRGQGISNQPQHF. The CDR3 DNA sequence: TGTGCCAGCAGGGGACAGGGAATTAGCAATCAGCCCCAGCATTTT.

V and J are TRBV7-2 and TRBJ1-6; D might be TRBD1 (5 bases). Per germline, CDR1 SGHTA and CDR2 FQGNSA. Between the trimmed V and J ends, which lost 1 base and 9 bases, there was a span of 13 bases. This CDR3 is built from 15 residues. The CDR3: CASSLGGTGTSPLHF. For the CDR3, the DNA is TGTGCCAGCAGCTTAGGGGGGACGGGTACTTCACCCCTCCACTTT.

This rearrangement joins TRBV2 to TRBJ1-4, with D uncertain. The CDR3 extends over 13 amino acids. In germline, CDR1 is SNHLY, CDR2 FYNNEI. Trimming removed 5 bases at V and 8 bases at J, with 12 bases between. This CDR3 is CASSLLGSEKLFF. The CDR3 DNA reads as TGTGCCAGCAGTCTTCTAGGTAGCGAAAAACTGTTTTTT.

V gene TRBV10-3 combines with J gene TRBJ2-2, with 11 bases fitting TRBD1. With V trimmed by 4 bases and J by 7 bases, 5 bases remained unmatched. This CDR3 region has 15 residues. CDR1 is ENHRY, CDR2 SYGVKD, per germline. In nucleotides, the CDR3 is TGTGCCATCAGTGCCGGACAGGGGGCGGGCGGGGAGCTGTTTTTT. As protein: CAISAGQGAGGELFF.

The chain has TRBV7-9 and TRBJ1-2; unclear D gene. Germline loops: CDR1 SEHNR, CDR2 FQNEAQ (reference sequence). The V gene lost 5 bases and the J gene lost 2 bases, with 15 bases spanning the gap. CDR3 length: 15 amino acids. Here the CDR3 reads CASSRRETANYGYTF. The CDR3 DNA sequence: TGTGCCAGCAGCCGTCGGGAGACCGCCAACTATGGCTACACCTTC.

J is TRBJ2-7 and V is TRBV7-2, with no clear D. Germline assignment: CDR1 SGHTA and CDR2 FQGNSA. Trimming took off 5 bases at V and 2 bases at J, with 7 bases between the two ends. The CDR3 extends over 12 amino acids. This CDR3 is CASSPTTYEQYF. The DNA of the CDR3 is TGTGCCAGCAGCCCCACCACCTACGAGCAGTACTTC.